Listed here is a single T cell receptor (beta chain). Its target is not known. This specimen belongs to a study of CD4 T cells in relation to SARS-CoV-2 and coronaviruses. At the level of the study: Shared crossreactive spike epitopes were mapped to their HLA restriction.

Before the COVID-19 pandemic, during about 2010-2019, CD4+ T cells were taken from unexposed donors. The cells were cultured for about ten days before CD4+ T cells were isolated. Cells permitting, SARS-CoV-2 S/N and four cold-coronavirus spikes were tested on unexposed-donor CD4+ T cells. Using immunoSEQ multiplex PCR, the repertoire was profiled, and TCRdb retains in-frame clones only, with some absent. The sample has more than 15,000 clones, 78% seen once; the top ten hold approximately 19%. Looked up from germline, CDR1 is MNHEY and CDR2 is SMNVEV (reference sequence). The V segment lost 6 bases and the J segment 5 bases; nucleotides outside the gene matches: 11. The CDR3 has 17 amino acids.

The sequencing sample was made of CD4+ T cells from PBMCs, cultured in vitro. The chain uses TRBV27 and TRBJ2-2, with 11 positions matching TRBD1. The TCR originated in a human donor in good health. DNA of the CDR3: TGTGCCAGCAGATCACTAGGGACAGGGGGTCGAACCGGGGAGCTGTTTTTT. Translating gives CASRSLGTGGRTGELFF.